This T cell receptor beta chain originates from a study of T cell changes during pregnancy in multiple sclerosis. Unmatched junction bases numbered 15, after V lost 0 bases and J lost 6 bases. The V gene's germline CDR1 is MNHNS and CDR2 SASEGT. CDR3 size: 18 residues. Generated by immunoSEQ multiplex PCR, the TCRdb table keeps only in-frame clones and is missing some. The sample consists of fewer than 65,000 clones, more than 75% of them appearing once. This specimen consisted of peripheral blood, obtained in the first trimester of pregnancy. The source of this sequence is a female donor in good health, enrolled as a control in a pregnancy study. V usage is TRBV6-1 and J usage is TRBJ1-2, with 8 bases matching TRBD1. CDR3 coding DNA: TGTGCCAGCAGTGAAGCGCTTCTCGGACAGGGACGAATGGATGGCTACACCTTC. Amino acids: CASSEALLGQGRMDGYTF.